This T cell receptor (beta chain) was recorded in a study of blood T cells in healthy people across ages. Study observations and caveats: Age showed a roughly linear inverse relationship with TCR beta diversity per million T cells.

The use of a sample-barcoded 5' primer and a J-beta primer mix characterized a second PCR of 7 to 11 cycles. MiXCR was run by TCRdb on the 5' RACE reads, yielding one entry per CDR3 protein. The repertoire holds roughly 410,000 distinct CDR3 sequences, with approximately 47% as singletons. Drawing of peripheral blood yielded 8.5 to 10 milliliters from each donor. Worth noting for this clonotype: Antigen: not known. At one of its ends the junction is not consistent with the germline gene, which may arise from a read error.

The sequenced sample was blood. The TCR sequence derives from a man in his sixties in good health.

The CDR3 loop reads CATTDRDVHTYTQYF. The CDR3, as DNA: TGTGCCACAACCGACAGGGACGTCCACACATATACGCAGTATTTT. The gene calls are TRBV6-5 and TRBJ2-3; 7 bases map to TRBD1. This CDR3 comprises 15 residues. The germline V gene encodes CDR1 MNHEY and CDR2 SVGAGI.